The entry below describes one T cell receptor (beta chain). The data stem from a study of neoadjuvant anti-PD-1 for oral cavity cancer. Study information: Patients mostly received three to four biweekly nivolumab doses at 3 mg/kg before surgery. Around day 43, patients without progression received a fourth nivolumab dose before surgery.

TCRdb keeps only in-frame clones here, not all; method: immunoSEQ multiplex PCR. The top ten hold 25% of the sample, which has more than 6,500 clones, nearly 45% seen once. Stage II-IVA oral cavity squamous cell carcinoma was new and untreated by systemic or radiation therapy. These oral cavity squamous cell carcinomas were HPV-negative and locally advanced. The receptor comes from a person between 40 and 80 years old with oral cavity squamous cell carcinoma. The sequencing here drew on tumor tissue, taken before nivolumab (anti-PD-1) treatment.

In nucleotides, the CDR3 is TGTGCCAGCAGCCCCGGACCCCGCACAGATACGCAGTATTTT. It is translated as CASSPGPRTDTQYF. The V and J genes are TRBV11-3 and TRBJ2-3, with unresolved D. There are 14 residues in the CDR3. Per the germline V gene, CDR1 is SGHNT and CDR2 is YENEEA. The V end lost 5 bases, the J end lost 1 base, and 10 bases lay between the germline ends.